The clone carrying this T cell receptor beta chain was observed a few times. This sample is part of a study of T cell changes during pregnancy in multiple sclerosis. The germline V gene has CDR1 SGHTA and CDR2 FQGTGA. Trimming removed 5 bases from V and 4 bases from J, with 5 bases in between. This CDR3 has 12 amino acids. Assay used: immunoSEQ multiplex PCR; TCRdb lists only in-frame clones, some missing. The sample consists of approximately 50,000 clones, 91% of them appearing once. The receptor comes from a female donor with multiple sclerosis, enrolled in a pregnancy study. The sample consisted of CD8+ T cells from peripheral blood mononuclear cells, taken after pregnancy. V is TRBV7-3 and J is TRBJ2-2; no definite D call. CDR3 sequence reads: CASSPRTGELFF. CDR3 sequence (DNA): TGTGCCAGCAGCCCGCGCACCGGGGAGCTGTTTTTT.